Here is one TCR beta chain with its context. Its target is unknown. Method: immunoSEQ multiplex PCR; TCRdb's copy keeps in-frame clones and lacks some. This table has about 150,000 clones, 91% appearing once. Trimming removed 1 base from V and 1 base from J; junction bases left unmatched: 4. The CDR3 is made up of 16 amino acids. In germline, CDR1 is MNHNS, CDR2 SASEGT. This sample is drawn from a study of T cell responses to AZD1222 COVID-19 vaccine. Broader study findings: Baseline seropositivity occurred in only 5 or 6 AZD1222 recipients. There were repertoire samples only from the period after the peak T cell response. Recipients of two AZD1222 doses showed rising Spike-specific TCR breadth and depth.

This chain joins TRBV6-1 and TRBJ2-4; TRBD1 matches 7 bases. This receptor was identified in an adult who received the AZD1222 COVID-19 vaccine. The sequencing used peripheral blood, collected 28 days after the second AZD1222 dose. CDR3 loop: CASSEDTGAAKNIQYF. The CDR3 nucleotides read TGTGCCAGCAGTGAAGACACAGGGGCGGCCAAAAACATTCAGTACTTC.